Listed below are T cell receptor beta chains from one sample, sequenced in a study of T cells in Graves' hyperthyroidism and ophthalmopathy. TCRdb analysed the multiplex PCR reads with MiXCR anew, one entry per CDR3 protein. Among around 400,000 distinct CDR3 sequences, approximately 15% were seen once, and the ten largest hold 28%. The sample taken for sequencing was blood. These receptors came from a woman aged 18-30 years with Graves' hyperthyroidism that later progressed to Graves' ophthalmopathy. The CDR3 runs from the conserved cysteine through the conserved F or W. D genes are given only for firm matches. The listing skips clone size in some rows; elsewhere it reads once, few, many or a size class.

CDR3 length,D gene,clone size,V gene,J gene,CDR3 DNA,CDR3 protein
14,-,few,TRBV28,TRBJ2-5,TGTGCCAGCAGTTTTAAGCAGATCCAAGAGACCCAGTACTTC,CASSFKQIQETQYF
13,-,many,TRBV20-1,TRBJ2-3,TGCAGCCCACTAAGGGCGTCCGCAGATACGCAGTATTTT,CSPLRASADTQYF
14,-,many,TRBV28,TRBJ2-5,TGTGCCAGCAGTTGGCGGAATACGCAAGAGACCCAGTACTTC,CASSWRNTQETQYF
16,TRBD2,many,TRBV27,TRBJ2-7,TGTGCCAGCAGTTTATCGTATCTAGCGGGGATCTACGAGCAGTACTTC,CASSLSYLAGIYEQYF
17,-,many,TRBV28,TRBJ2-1,TGTGCCAGCAGTACTCCTCCGTGGCAGGGGATCCACAATGAGCAGTTCTTC,CASSTPPWQGIHNEQFF
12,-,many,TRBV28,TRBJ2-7,TGTGCCAGCACCCGAGCTGGGGACGAGCAGTACTTC,CASTRAGDEQYF
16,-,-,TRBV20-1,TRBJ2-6,TGCAGTGCTCACGGGGGATTTACGTCTGGGGCCAACGTCCTGACTTTC,CSAHGGFTSGANVLTF
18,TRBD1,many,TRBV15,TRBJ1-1,TGTGCCACCAGCAGCGATCGGCCGGGACAGGGACTGAACACTGAAGCTTTCTTT,CATSSDRPGQGLNTEAFF
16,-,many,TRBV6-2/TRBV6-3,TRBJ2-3,TGTGCCAGTTCATCTATAGGGCGAGTGCCCACAGATACGCAGTATTTT,CASSSIGRVPTDTQYF
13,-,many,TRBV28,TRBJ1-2,TGTGCCAGCAAGTTCGGTTGGGACTATGGCTACACCTTC,CASKFGWDYGYTF
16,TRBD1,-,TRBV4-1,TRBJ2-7,TGCGCCAGCAGCCCGAGGGGGCAGGGGAGCTCCTACGAGCAGTACTTC,CASSPRGQGSSYEQYF
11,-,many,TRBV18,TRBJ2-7,TGTGCCAGCTCACCACCCTACGAGCAGTACTTC,CASSPPYEQYF
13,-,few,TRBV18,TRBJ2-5,TGTGCCAGCTCACCAATGGAACAAGAGACCCAGTACTTC,CASSPMEQETQYF
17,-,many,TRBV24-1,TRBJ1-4,TGTGCCACCAGTCCATCCAAACGGCCGGGAACTAATGAAAAACTGTTTTTT,CATSPSKRPGTNEKLFF
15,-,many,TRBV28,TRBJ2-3,TGTGCCAGCAGTTTCCAGCCTACTCGCACAGATACGCAGTATTTT,CASSFQPTRTDTQYF
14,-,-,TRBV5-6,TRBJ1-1,TGTGCCAGCAGACTACAGGGCGGGAACACTGAAGCTTTCTTT,CASRLQGGNTEAFF
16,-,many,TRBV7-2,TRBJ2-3,TGTGCCAGCAGCCCCGAGGTAGCGGCTAGCACAGATACGCAGTATTTT,CASSPEVAASTDTQYF
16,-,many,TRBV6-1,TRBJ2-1,TGTGCCAGCAGTTCATCTCCCGATGGACCGTACAATGAGCAGTTCTTC,CASSSSPDGPYNEQFF
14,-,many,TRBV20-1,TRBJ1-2,TGCAGTGCGATCCCCGGGACAAGAAACTATGGCTACACCTTC,CSAIPGTRNYGYTF
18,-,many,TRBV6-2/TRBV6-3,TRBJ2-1,TGTGCCAGCAGTTACGAGGGTTGGGAGACTCACTCCTACAATGAGCAGTTCTTC,CASSYEGWETHSYNEQFF